This T cell receptor (beta chain) was captured in a study of T cell repertoires in cytomegalovirus infection. In TCRdb, the reads were re-called with MiXCR into one record per CDR3 protein. The sample lists about 480,000 distinct CDR3 sequences, more than 30% occurring once. Study outcomes and limitations: In two of eight donors, the top clonotype was HLA-C-restricted CMV-specific.

The V end was cut by 2 bases, the J end by 2 bases, with 18 bases between. The germline CDR1 and CDR2 sequences are DFQATT and SNEGSKA (reference sequence). The CDR3 has 16 amino acids. Regarding this clonotype: Antigen unknown.

The chain recombines TRBV20-1 with TRBJ1-1, with D maybe TRBD1 (5 bases). The receptor comes from a human donor in good health (CMV status not recorded). Some clones in this sample may be carry-over from other donors' samples. The starting material was cultured PBMCs, obtained from culture after CMV antigen stimulation. The CDR3, as DNA: TGCAGTGCTAGAATAATAGGGGACGGTTCAAACACTGAAGCTTTCTTT. Its translation: CSARIIGDGSNTEAFF.